The 31 T cell receptor beta chains below come from one sample, sequenced in a study of shared clonotypes between healthy human individuals. Only in-frame clones appear in the TCRdb table, and some are missing; sequencing was by immunoSEQ multiplex PCR. The table lists about 2.1 million clones, around 93% of them singletons. CD45RO-negative, CCR7-selected cells formed the naive CD8 fraction, which excluded terminally differentiated effector memory CD45RA+ cells. Sequences were obtained from naive CD8+ T cells from PBMCs. Source of these receptors: a man between 18 and 29 years old in good health. Some clones in this sample may be carry-over from other donors' samples.

The V call is TRBV4-2, the J call TRBJ2-5; 9 nucleotides line up with TRBD1. The DNA end is a closer match to TRBJ2-7, so the J assignment may be wrong. CDR1 and CDR2 from the germline V gene are LGHNA and YNFKEQ. The CDR3 has 14 residues. CDR3 loop: CASSQSGQGYEQYF. The CDR3 DNA follows: TGTGCCAGCAGCCAATCGGGACAGGGCTACGAGCAGTACTTC.

This sequence joins TRBV19 and TRBJ1-2, with D possibly being TRBD1 (6 bases). Germline CDR1 is LNHDA and CDR2 is SQIVND (reference sequence). V was clipped by 5 bases and J by 6 bases, with 13 bases between them. This CDR3 contains 13 residues. The CDR3 coding sequence is TGTGCCAGTAGTCCCCGGGGGGCGGATGGCTACACCTTC. Amino acids: CASSPRGADGYTF.

This clone appeared a single time. The chain is built from TRBV28 and TRBJ2-2; no firm D call. In germline, CDR1 is MDHEN, CDR2 SYDVKM. Trimming stripped 5 bases from V and 7 bases from J, with 11 bases between. This CDR3 has 13 residues. DNA of the CDR3: TGTGCCAGCAGTCCTAGTGGGTTCGGGGAGCTGTTTTTT. Its translation is CASSPSGFGELFF.

This clone was seen only once. This chain connects TRBV7-9 to TRBJ2-1, with D perhaps matching TRBD2 (5 bases). Germline V gene sequence: CDR1 SEHNR, CDR2 FQNEAQ (reference sequence). V was shortened by 5 bases and J by 5 bases, with 16 bases between the two germline ends. The CDR3 is made up of 15 amino acids. The CDR3 here is CASSGLGLLNNEQFF. The CDR3 nucleotides read TGTGCCAGCAGCGGCCTAGGACTTCTAAACAATGAGCAGTTCTTC.

The chain is built from TRBV5-1 and TRBJ2-1; 12 bases fit TRBD2. This CDR3 comprises 17 residues. The germline CDR1 and CDR2 sequences are SGHRS and YFSETQ. The V segment lost 4 bases and the J segment 2 bases; nucleotides outside the gene matches: 7. CDR3 coding DNA: TGCGCCAGCAGCACCGGACTAGCGGGACTAACCTACAATGAGCAGTTCTTC. It is translated as CASSTGLAGLTYNEQFF. Drawing the rest from reference TRBV5-1 and TRBJ2-1, the complete variable domain is KAGVTQTPRYLIKTRGQQVTLSCSPISGHRSVSWYQQTPGQGLQFLFEYFSETQRNKGNFPGRFSGRQFSNSRSEMNVSTLELGDSALYLCASSTGLAGLTYNEQFFGPGTRLTVL.

Remarks on this clone: Other DNA sequences in the sample encode the same CDR3. The CDR3 DNA follows: TGTGCCAGCAGCGGGAGGGGTAGCTCCTACGAGCAGTACTTC. This sequence encodes CASSGRGSSYEQYF. The chain joins TRBV9 to TRBJ2-7, with D possibly matching TRBD2 (6 bases). Between the trimmed V and J ends, which lost 3 bases and 0 bases, there was a span of 10 bases. Looked up from germline, CDR1 is SGDLS and CDR2 is YYNGEE. The CDR3 length is 14 residues.

The rearrangement uses TRBV29-1 and TRBJ1-2; TRBD1 aligns across 12 bases. The trim removed 7 bases at V and 6 bases at J, leaving 3 bases unmatched. This CDR3 contains 12 residues. CDR1 and CDR2 from the germline V gene are SQVTM and ANQGSEA. DNA of the CDR3: TGCAGCGCCGGGACAGGGGGCAATGGCTACACCTTC. Translated: CSAGTGGNGYTF.

V is TRBV5-4 and J is TRBJ2-3, with TRBD2 matching 14 bases. The J segment lost 4 bases and the V segment lost 2 bases, leaving 12 bases of the junction unmatched. Germline V lookup: CDR1 SGHNT, CDR2 YYREEE (reference sequence). This CDR3 has 19 residues. CDR3 residues: CASSFDGTSGSAGADTQYF. CDR3 nucleotide sequence: TGTGCCAGCAGCTTTGACGGGACTAGCGGGAGCGCCGGGGCAGATACGCAGTATTTT.

V gene TRBV29-1 combines with J gene TRBJ2-2; D is possibly TRBD1 (6 bases). This CDR3 region has 14 residues. Between the trimmed V and J ends, which lost 7 bases and 6 bases, there was a span of 18 bases. Germline-derived CDR1 and CDR2 are SQVTM and ANQGSEA. The CDR3 is CSGAGTTFSGELFF. The CDR3 coding sequence is TGCAGCGGGGCCGGGACAACTTTTTCCGGGGAGCTGTTTTTT.

J is TRBJ2-7 and V is TRBV28; D unresolved. Germline-derived CDR1 and CDR2 are MDHEN and SYDVKM. With 6 bases removed from V and 3 bases from J, the gap between germline ends came to 24 bases. The length of the CDR3 is 17 residues. This chain's CDR3 is CASRGLVRTGLVYEQYF. CDR3 bases: TGTGCCAGCAGGGGCTTAGTTAGGACCGGGCTGGTCTACGAGCAGTACTTC.

V usage is TRBV7-2 and J usage is TRBJ2-7; the match to TRBD2 covers 7 bases. The V and J ends lost 4 bases and 4 bases, in that order; junction bases with no gene match: 1. Germline V gene sequence: CDR1 SGHTA, CDR2 FQGNSA. The CDR3 length is 12 residues. The CDR3 loop is CASSWGGYEQYF. The CDR3 nucleotides are TGTGCCAGCAGCTGGGGGGGATACGAGCAGTACTTC.

This sequence joins TRBV28 and TRBJ2-4; 9 nucleotides agree with TRBD1. Trimming took 2 bases from V and 3 from J; bases not matched to a gene: 5. Germline lookup yields CDR1 MDHEN and CDR2 SYDVKM. The CDR3 has 16 residues. The CDR3 nucleotides are TGTGCCAGCAGTTTAAATGGACAGGGGTACAAAAACATTCAGTACTTC. Protein product: CASSLNGQGYKNIQYF.

As regards this clone: The same CDR3 also results from other DNA sequences found in this sample. The gene calls are TRBV28 and TRBJ2-7; D gene ambiguous. The germline V and J ends were trimmed by 5 bases and 4 bases, with 3 bases remaining between them. Germline CDR1 reads MDHEN; CDR2 reads SYDVKM. This CDR3 spans 10 amino acids. This CDR3 reads CASSEYEQYF. The CDR3 region has the DNA TGTGCCAGCAGTGAATACGAGCAGTACTTC.

The genes are TRBV15 and TRBJ2-7; D possibly matches TRBD1 or TRBD2 (5 bases each). The CDR3 has 14 residues. From germline, CDR1 is LNHNV and CDR2 YYDKDF (reference sequence). Trimming cost V 4 bases and J 3 bases, with 13 bases left between them. The DNA for the CDR3 is TGTGCCACCAGCACCCGGGACGGAAACTACGAGCAGTACTTC. Translating it yields CATSTRDGNYEQYF.

The J gene is TRBJ1-1, the V gene TRBV19; 9 nucleotides align to TRBD1. J lost 7 bases, V lost 3 bases, and 9 bases had no gene match. The CDR3 length is 15 residues. Germline V gene data show CDR1 as LNHDA and CDR2 as SQIVND (reference sequence). CDR3 residues: CASSMTGGPVYEAFF. The DNA for the CDR3 is TGTGCCAGTAGTATGACAGGGGGACCGGTCTATGAAGCTTTCTTT.

This clone was counted a single time. The sample carries other DNA sequences with the same CDR3. The rearrangement links TRBV7-9 to TRBJ2-7; 7 positions agree with TRBD2. CDR1 is SEHNR, CDR2 FQNEAQ, per germline (reference sequence). V lost 1 base and J lost 6; bases outside the gene matches: 0. The CDR3 covers 12 residues. CDR3 residues: CASSLGTSEQYF. In DNA form, the CDR3 reads TGTGCCAGCAGCTTAGGGACTAGCGAGCAGTACTTC.

This clone occurred once. The chain uses TRBV18 and TRBJ2-1; TRBD1 is a possible D gene (5 bases). The CDR3 is 13 amino acids. The V end was cut by 2 bases, the J end by 9 bases, with 11 bases between. The germline gives CDR1 KGHSH, CDR2 LQKENI. The CDR3 region has the DNA TGTGCCAGCTCACCAGCAGGGTGGGGTGAGCAGTTCTTC. Amino acid sequence: CASSPAGWGEQFF.

The V and J genes are TRBV27 and TRBJ2-7, with 8 nucleotides matching TRBD1. Per the germline V gene, CDR1 is MNHEY and CDR2 is SMNVEV (reference sequence). This CDR3 contains 14 residues. The junction had 4 bases not matched to a gene; V was cut back by 4 bases and J by 2 bases. This CDR3 reads CASSSWDRPYEQYF. CDR3 nucleotides: TGTGCCAGCAGTTCCTGGGACAGGCCCTACGAGCAGTACTTC.

The genes are TRBV2 and TRBJ2-7, with 11 nucleotides matching TRBD2. Germline-derived CDR1 and CDR2 are SNHLY and FYNNEI. After removal of 8 bases from V and 1 base from J, the junction contained 7 bases not matched to a gene. The CDR3 spans 15 residues. The CDR3 DNA follows: TGTGCCAGCGCAGATACTAGCGGGAGTTCCTACGAGCAGTACTTC. It encodes CASADTSGSSYEQYF.

The V call is TRBV4-3, the J call TRBJ2-7, with D perhaps matching TRBD1 (5 bases). Germline assignment: CDR1 LGHNA and CDR2 YSLEER. CDR3 size: 14 residues. Trimming stripped 3 bases from V and 0 bases from J, with 9 bases between. CDR3 coding DNA: TGCGCCAGCAGCCACGGACACCTCTCCTACGAGCAGTACTTC. Protein sequence: CASSHGHLSYEQYF.

CDR3 nucleotide sequence: TGTGCCACCAGCAGACCTACATTGGGCAGAATGTATGGCTACACCTTC. Translating gives CATSRPTLGRMYGYTF. The gene calls are TRBV15 and TRBJ1-2; D remains unclear. The CDR3 is 16 amino acids. Germline V gene lookup returns CDR1 LNHNV and CDR2 YYDKDF (reference sequence). The V gene lost 2 bases and the J gene lost 5 bases, with 18 bases spanning the gap.

V gene TRBV7-9 combines with J gene TRBJ2-1, with D perhaps matching TRBD2 (5 bases). The CDR3 runs to 15 residues. V lost 2 bases and J lost 4, with 12 bases in between. Germline V gene sequence: CDR1 SEHNR, CDR2 FQNEAQ (reference sequence). The CDR3 is CASSLPSGEYNEQFF. The DNA of the CDR3 is TGTGCCAGCAGCTTACCCAGCGGAGAGTACAATGAGCAGTTCTTC.

The chain joins TRBV27 to TRBJ1-1; TRBD1 agrees at 9 bases. Germline-derived CDR1 and CDR2 are MNHEY and SMNVEV (reference sequence). The junction had 4 bases not matched to a gene; V was cut back by 4 bases and J by 4 bases. There are 14 residues in the CDR3. CDR3 loop: CASSSGTGFTEAFF. As DNA, the CDR3 is TGTGCCAGCAGTTCCGGGACAGGGTTCACTGAAGCTTTCTTT.

V usage is TRBV5-6 and J usage is TRBJ2-1, with 8 bases identical to TRBD2. Germline V gene sequence: CDR1 SGHDT, CDR2 YYEEEE. This CDR3 has 16 amino acids. With 6 bases clipped from V and 5 bases from J, the junction kept 13 bases outside the gene matches. The CDR3 sequence: CASILLGAGDHNEQFF. CDR3 DNA: TGTGCCAGCATCCTCCTCGGAGCGGGAGACCACAATGAGCAGTTCTTC.

The sample holds one count of this clone. The chain joins TRBV29-1 to TRBJ1-1, with D perhaps matching TRBD1 (6 bases). The V and J ends lost 0 bases and 5 bases respectively, with 10 bases between them. The CDR3 has 13 residues. The germline CDR1 and CDR2 sequences are SQVTM and ANQGSEA. CDR3 coding DNA: TGCAGCGTTGAAGATACAGGGCTAACTGAAGCTTTCTTT. Encoded protein: CSVEDTGLTEAFF.

V is TRBV6-5 and J is TRBJ2-3; unclear D gene. V lost 0 bases, J lost 3 bases, and 13 bases lay in between. The CDR3 covers 16 residues. Germline lookup yields CDR1 MNHEY and CDR2 SVGAGI. CDR3 DNA sequence: TGTGCCAGCAGTTACTCGAGAGGCCTTTCGACAGATACGCAGTATTTT. As protein: CASSYSRGLSTDTQYF.

Only a few counts were recorded for this clone. This chain connects TRBV28 to TRBJ1-1; a possible D gene is TRBD1 (5 bases). The germline V and J ends were trimmed by 8 bases and 0 bases, with 10 bases remaining between them. The germline CDR1 and CDR2 sequences are MDHEN and SYDVKM. The CDR3 is 13 amino acids. CDR3 coding DNA: TGTGCCAGCCGGGACCGCTTGAACACTGAAGCTTTCTTT. Residues: CASRDRLNTEAFF.

Concerning this clone: An end of the junction differs from the germline gene, which may be a read error. The rearrangement uses TRBV5-5 and TRBJ2-7; D is ambiguous. The CDR3 has 14 amino acids. Per the germline V gene, CDR1 is SGHKS and CDR2 is YYEKEE (reference sequence). The CDR3, as DNA: TGTGCCAGCAGCCCCTTTCGCTCCCTCTACGGGCAGTACTTC. This translates into CASSPFRSLYGQYF.

The rearrangement uses TRBV25-1 and TRBJ2-5; the D is unclear. Germline CDR1 and CDR2: MGHDK and SYGVNS. V was clipped by 4 bases and J by 2 bases, with 11 bases between them. This CDR3 has 14 amino acids. CDR3 nucleotides: TGTGCCAGCAGTGCGTGGCAGGCTCAAGAGACCCAGTACTTC. It is translated as CASSAWQAQETQYF.

The chain joins TRBV4-1 to TRBJ1-5, with 10 bases lining up with TRBD1. The V gene's germline CDR1 is MGHRA and CDR2 YSYEKL. V lost 4 bases to trimming and J lost 4 bases; unmatched junction nucleotides: 7. The length of the CDR3 is 16 residues. The CDR3 nucleotides read TGCGCCAGCAGCCCAGAGACAGGGGGCCTGAATCAGCCCCAGCATTTT. The encoded protein is CASSPETGGLNQPQHF.

CDR3 residues: CASSLNVAGELFF. In DNA, the CDR3 is TGTGCCAGCAGCTTAAACGTGGCCGGGGAGCTGTTTTTT. The rearrangement uses TRBV7-8 and TRBJ2-2, with D hard to call. Germline-derived CDR1 and CDR2 are SGHVS and FQNEAQ. V lost 2 bases to trimming and J lost 6 bases, with 7 bases between them. This CDR3 has 13 amino acids.